This T cell receptor beta chain was observed in a study of cytomegalovirus exposure and HLA in healthy donors. The PCR was carried out with 60 Vbeta primers and 13 Jbeta primers. Assay used: immunoSEQ multiplex PCR; TCRdb lists only in-frame clones, some missing. This table has approximately 140,000 clones, roughly 79% appearing once. The ends were cut back, 0 bases at V and 1 base at J, with 12 bases in the middle. The germline V gene encodes CDR1 LGHNA and CDR2 YNFKEQ. This CDR3 region has 16 residues. The clonotype comes from a woman in her forties in good health and CMV-seronegative. The chain links TRBV4-2 to TRBJ1-1; weak D call: TRBD1 (5 bases). The sequencing sample was made of PBMCs. CDR3 DNA: TGTGCCAGCAGCCAAGAAGGGGTTTTAGGGAACACTGAAGCTTTCTTT. Protein sequence: CASSQEGVLGNTEAFF.